The 21 T cell receptor beta chains reported below all come from one sample, sequenced in a study of breast tumors, draining lymph nodes, adjacent tissues. Each CDR3 protein is one row after TCRdb ran MiXCR on the multiplex PCR reads. The table has 130,000 or so distinct CDR3 sequences, around a third seen once. The lymph nodes were axillary draining lymph nodes from breast cancer patients. Sequences were obtained from axillary lymph node tissue. The receptors were gathered from a female donor with breast cancer. Some clones in this sample may be carry-over from other donors' samples.

Turning to this clonotype: At one end the junction does not follow the germline gene, possibly because of a read error. The chain has TRBV7-8 and TRBJ1-4, with D possibly matching TRBD1 (6 bases). The CDR3 sequence is 10 residues long. Germline CDR1 SGHVS, CDR2 FQNEAQ. In DNA form, the CDR3 reads TGTGCCAGCAGCTTAGCGGGGGGGCCGTTT. This gives the protein CASSLAGGPF.

In its sample, this clonotype was seen many times. J is TRBJ2-3 and V is TRBV12-3 or TRBV12-4; D gene ambiguous. This CDR3 has 14 residues. V was trimmed by 2 bases and J by 0 bases, leaving 6 bases between them. In DNA, the CDR3 is TGTGCCAGCAGTTTAATACAGAGCACAGATACGCAGTATTTT. Translating it yields CASSLIQSTDTQYF.

This clonotype has at least ten counts. This chain joins TRBV15 and TRBJ2-5, with TRBD1 matching 8 bases. The CDR3 totals 14 residues. V lost 3 bases and J lost 1; bases outside the gene matches: 1. CDR1 LNHNV and CDR2 YYDKDF come from the germline V gene (reference sequence). The CDR3 coding sequence is TGTGCCACCAGCAGGGACAGGGCCCAAGAGACCCAGTACTTC. Amino acids: CATSRDRAQETQYF.

Many counts were recorded for this clonotype. This chain uses TRBV5-5 with TRBJ2-7; D uncertain. The CDR3 runs 14 residues. Per the germline V gene, CDR1 is SGHKS and CDR2 is YYEKEE (reference sequence). V was trimmed by 4 bases and J by 5 bases, leaving 16 bases between them. Here the CDR3 DNA reads TGTGCCAGCAGCCCGTCATCGCCGGGCCACGAGCAGTACTTC. Translation: CASSPSSPGHEQYF.

This clonotype came up a few times. The chain has TRBV7-6 and TRBJ1-1; the D is unclear. Trimming stripped 0 bases from V and 5 bases from J, with 10 bases between. Looked up from germline, CDR1 is SGHVS and CDR2 is FNYEAQ. This CDR3 has 14 residues. This chain's CDR3 is CASSLALEGTEAFF. The DNA of the CDR3 is TGTGCCAGCAGCTTAGCGCTAGAAGGGACTGAAGCTTTCTTT.

This clonotype occurred once. One junction end does not reproduce the germline sequence, and a read error may be involved. V usage is TRBV6-6 and J usage is TRBJ1-3; D possibly corresponds to TRBD1 (5 bases). The CDR3 extends over 16 amino acids. Germline V CDR1 and CDR2: MNHNY, SVGAGI (reference sequence). The CDR3 DNA reads as TGTGCCAGCAGTTACGCCTACCCGAGGGGTGGAAACACCGTATATTTT. It is translated as CASSYAYPRGGNTVYF.

This clonotype was observed many times. Sequence at one end of the junction differs from germline and may be a read error. V and J are TRBV7-9 and TRBJ2-5; D unresolved. This CDR3 contains 14 residues. Germline loops: CDR1 SEHNR, CDR2 FQNEAQ (reference sequence). CDR3 in amino acids: CASSLAGLGETQYF. In DNA, the CDR3 is TGTGCTAGCAGCTTAGCTGGGTTGGGAGAGACCCAGTACTTC.

The table lists this clonotype with many counts. The rearrangement uses TRBV7-2 and TRBJ1-2; D call uncertain. The germline V gene has CDR1 SGHTA and CDR2 FQGNSA. This CDR3 is built from 15 residues. V shed 5 bases and J shed 0 bases, with 13 bases lying between them. This CDR3 reads CASSNTRDTNYGYTF. CDR3 sequence (DNA): TGTGCCAGCAGCAATACACGCGACACTAACTATGGCTACACCTTC.

This clonotype occurred once. The chain combines TRBV5-6 with TRBJ1-2; the match to TRBD1 covers 8 bases. CDR1 is SGHDT, CDR2 YYEEEE, per germline. V lost 9 bases and J lost 3; bases outside the gene matches: 7. The CDR3 runs 13 residues. The CDR3 sequence: CATNPTGDYGYTF. The DNA for the CDR3 is TGTGCCACAAATCCGACAGGGGACTATGGCTACACCTTC.

This clonotype was seen ten or more times. V and J are TRBV20-1 and TRBJ2-3, with TRBD2 identical over 16 bases. Per germline, CDR1 DFQATT and CDR2 SNEGSKA (reference sequence). This CDR3 contains 14 residues. The CDR3 bases are TGCACCGGGACTAGCGGGGGGGGGCCAGATACGCAGTATTTT. Its protein is CTGTSGGGPDTQYF.

The genes are TRBV5-5 and TRBJ1-2; D is perhaps TRBD1 (5 bases). V lost 0 bases, J lost 6 bases, and 21 bases lay in between. Germline loops: CDR1 SGHKS, CDR2 YYEKEE (reference sequence). The CDR3 is 17 residues long. This chain's CDR3 is CASSLVTASFLSDGYTF. The CDR3 DNA sequence: TGTGCCAGCAGCTTGGTGACAGCGTCTTTTTTATCTGATGGCTACACCTTC. Drawing the rest from reference TRBV5-5 and TRBJ1-2, the complete variable domain is DAGVTQSPTHLIKTRGQQVTLRCSPISGHKSVSWYQQVLGQGPQFIFQYYEKEERGRGNFPDRFSARQFPNYSSELNVNALLLGDSALYLCASSLVTASFLSDGYTFGSGTRLTVV.

This clonotype came up many times. One junction end does not reproduce the germline sequence, and a read error may be involved. The gene calls are TRBV19 and TRBJ1-6, with 7 bases lining up with TRBD1. CDR3 length equals 14 residues. The V gene's germline CDR1 is LNHDA and CDR2 SQIVND (reference sequence). Here the CDR3 reads CASSLTGYNPPLHF. CDR3 DNA: TGTGCCAGTAGTCTGACAGGGTATAATCCACCCCTCCACTTT.

This clonotype has at least ten counts. This chain joins TRBV25-1 and TRBJ1-6; 10 nucleotides align to TRBD1. The CDR3 sequence is 14 residues long. The J segment lost 8 bases and the V segment lost 4 bases, leaving 2 bases of the junction unmatched. Germline CDR1 reads MGHDK; CDR2 reads SYGVNS. CDR3 coding DNA: TGTGCCAGCAGTGTGACAGGGGGCGATTCACCCCTCCACTTT. Protein: CASSVTGGDSPLHF.

This sequence joins TRBV29-1 and TRBJ1-1; 10 nucleotides line up with TRBD1. This CDR3 comprises 13 residues. The V gene end was trimmed by 6 bases and the J gene end by 1 base; junction bases not matched to a gene: 2. Germline-derived CDR1 and CDR2 are SQVTM and ANQGSEA. The CDR3 coding sequence is TGCAGCGTCCGGACAGGGGGGAACACTGAAGCTTTCTTT. Its protein product is CSVRTGGNTEAFF.

This clonotype occurred many times. This rearrangement joins TRBV7-2 to TRBJ2-7; D perhaps matches TRBD2 (5 bases). Trimming pared 3 bases from V and 6 bases from J, leaving 18 bases between. CDR1 is SGHTA, CDR2 FQGNSA, per germline. The CDR3 length is 15 residues. This CDR3 is CASSFGSLEIGEQYF. As DNA, the CDR3 is TGTGCCAGCAGCTTCGGGTCACTAGAAATTGGCGAGCAGTACTTC.

This clonotype was counted at least ten times. This chain links TRBV15 with TRBJ2-5, with 7 bases fitting TRBD2. The CDR3 is 14 residues long. V trimming: 0 bases; J trimming: 10 bases; junction bases outside the gene matches: 8. The germline CDR1 and CDR2 sequences are LNHNV and YYDKDF (reference sequence). The CDR3 loop reads CATSRDLSGEGQYF. The CDR3 DNA sequence: TGTGCCACCAGCAGAGATCTTTCGGGGGAGGGCCAGTACTTC. Based on the CDR3 plus reference TRBV15 and TRBJ2-5, the full variable domain is DAMVIQNPRYQVTQFGKPVTLSCSQTLNHNVMYWYQQKSSQAPKLLFHYYDKDFNNEADTPDNFQSRRPNTSFCFLDIRSPGLGDTAMYLCATSRDLSGEGQYFGPGTRLLVL.

This chain joins TRBV20-1 and TRBJ2-7, with a weak D call TRBD1 (6 bases). V was trimmed by 8 bases and J by 2 bases, leaving 16 bases between them. The CDR3 contains 13 residues. Germline V gives CDR1 DFQATT, CDR2 SNEGSKA (reference sequence). In nucleotides, the CDR3 is TGCAGTTCTAACCAGGGGAACGCCTACGAGCAGTACTTC. This codes for CSSNQGNAYEQYF.

This chain links TRBV15 with TRBJ2-1; D possibly corresponds to TRBD1 (6 bases). Per the germline V gene, CDR1 is LNHNV and CDR2 is YYDKDF (reference sequence). Between the trimmed V and J ends, which lost 3 bases and 6 bases, there was a span of 24 bases. This CDR3 has 18 residues. CDR3 bases: TGTGCCACCAGCAGCAGAAAGGGGGATCCCTCTCCCCGCAATGAGCAGTTCTTC. Residues: CATSSRKGDPSPRNEQFF.

This clonotype has ten or more counts. At one end the junction does not follow the germline gene, possibly because of a read error. The chain has TRBV7-9 and TRBJ1-2, with D perhaps matching TRBD1 (5 bases). Germline V CDR1 and CDR2: SEHNR, FQNEAQ (reference sequence). CDR3 length: 15 amino acids. CDR3 sequence: CASSGTQLGYYGYPF. DNA of the CDR3: TGTGCCAGCAGCGGGACGCAGCTCGGGTACTATGGCTACCCCTTC.

This clonotype was seen at least ten times. The genes are TRBV4-2 and TRBJ2-1; 8 bases are a match to TRBD2. The ends lost 0 bases at V and 9 bases at J; junction bases unmatched: 10. The CDR3 length is 16 residues. Germline V gives CDR1 LGHNA, CDR2 YNFKEQ. CDR3 DNA sequence: TGTGCCAGCAGCCAAGAATCTGCGGGGGGATGGAGTGAGCAGTTCTTC. Its translation: CASSQESAGGWSEQFF.

The sample holds many counts of this clonotype. The chain employs TRBV20-1 and TRBJ2-3; D gene ambiguous. The CDR3 length is 11 residues. Germline V lookup: CDR1 DFQATT, CDR2 SNEGSKA (reference sequence). Trimming cost V 3 bases and J 2 bases, with 3 bases left between them. This CDR3 reads CSARYTDTQYF. CDR3 bases: TGCAGTGCTAGGTACACAGATACGCAGTATTTT.